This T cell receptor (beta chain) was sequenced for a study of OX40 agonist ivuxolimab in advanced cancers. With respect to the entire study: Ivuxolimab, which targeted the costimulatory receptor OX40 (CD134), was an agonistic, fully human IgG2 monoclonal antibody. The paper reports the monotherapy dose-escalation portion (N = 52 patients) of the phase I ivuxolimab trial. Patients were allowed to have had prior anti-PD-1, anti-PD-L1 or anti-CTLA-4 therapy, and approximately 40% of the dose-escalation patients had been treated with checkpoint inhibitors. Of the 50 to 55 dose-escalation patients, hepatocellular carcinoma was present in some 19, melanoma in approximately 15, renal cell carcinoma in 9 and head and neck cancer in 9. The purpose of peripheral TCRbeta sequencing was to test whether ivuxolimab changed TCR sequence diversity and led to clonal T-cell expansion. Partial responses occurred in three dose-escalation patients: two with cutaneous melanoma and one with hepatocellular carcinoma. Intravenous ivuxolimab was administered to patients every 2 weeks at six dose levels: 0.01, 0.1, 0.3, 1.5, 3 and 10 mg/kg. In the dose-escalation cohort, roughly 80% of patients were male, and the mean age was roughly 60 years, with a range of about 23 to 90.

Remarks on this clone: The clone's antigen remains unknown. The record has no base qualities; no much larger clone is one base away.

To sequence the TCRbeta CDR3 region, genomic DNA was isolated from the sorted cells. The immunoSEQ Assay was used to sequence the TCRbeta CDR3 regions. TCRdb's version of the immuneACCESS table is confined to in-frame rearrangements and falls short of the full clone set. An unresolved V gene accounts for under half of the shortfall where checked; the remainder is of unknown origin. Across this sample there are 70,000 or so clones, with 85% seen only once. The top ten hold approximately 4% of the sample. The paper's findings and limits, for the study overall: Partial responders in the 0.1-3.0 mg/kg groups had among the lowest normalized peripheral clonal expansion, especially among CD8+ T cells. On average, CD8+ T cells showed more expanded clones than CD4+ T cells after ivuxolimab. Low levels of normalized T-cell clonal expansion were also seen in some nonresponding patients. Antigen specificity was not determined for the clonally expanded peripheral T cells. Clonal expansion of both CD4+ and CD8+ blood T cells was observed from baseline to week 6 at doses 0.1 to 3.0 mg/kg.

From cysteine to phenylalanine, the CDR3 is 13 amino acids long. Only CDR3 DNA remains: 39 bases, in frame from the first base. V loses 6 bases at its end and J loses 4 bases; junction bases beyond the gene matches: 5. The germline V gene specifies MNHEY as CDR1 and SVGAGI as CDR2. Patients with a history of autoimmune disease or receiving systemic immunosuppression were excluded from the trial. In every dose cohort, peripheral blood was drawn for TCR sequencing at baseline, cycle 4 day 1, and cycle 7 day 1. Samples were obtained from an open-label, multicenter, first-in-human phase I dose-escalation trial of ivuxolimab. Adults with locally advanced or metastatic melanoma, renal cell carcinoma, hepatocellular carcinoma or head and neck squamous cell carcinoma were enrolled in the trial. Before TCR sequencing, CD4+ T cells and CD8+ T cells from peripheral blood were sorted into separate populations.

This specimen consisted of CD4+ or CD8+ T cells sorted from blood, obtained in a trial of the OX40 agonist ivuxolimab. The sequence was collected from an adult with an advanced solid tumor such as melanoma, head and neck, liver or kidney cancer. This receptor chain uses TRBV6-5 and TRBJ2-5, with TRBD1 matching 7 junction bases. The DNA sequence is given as TGTGCCAGCAGCAACTCAGGGGGAGAGACCCAGTACTTC. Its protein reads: CASSNSGGETQYF.